This paragraph reports one T cell receptor beta chain. Its target is not known. Donors each contributed one blood sample measuring about 2.5 ml. These data are taken from a study of monozygotic twins with inflammatory bowel disease. Whole-study findings and limits: Distinction of different T cell subtypes was not possible. Repertoire likeness was no different across concordant and discordant twins, perhaps owing to restricted power.

CDR1 and CDR2 from the germline V gene are MNHEY and SMNVEV (reference sequence). The CDR3 contains 12 residues. TCRdb reworked the 5' RACE reads into one entry per CDR3 protein, no DNA. The data show around 370,000 distinct CDR3 sequences, and the top ten clones hold 2% to 3%. Sequencing was performed on blood. This TCR was recovered from a human donor with ulcerative colitis or Crohn's disease, or a healthy co-twin of an affected twin (not recorded which). The chain joins TRBV27 to TRBJ1-2; the D call from TCRdb, TRBD1, cannot be confirmed without DNA. CDR3 sequence reads: CASNSPGRGYTF.